Listed below are T cell receptor beta chains from one sample, sequenced in a study of Ad26.COV2.S vaccination and SARS-CoV-2 variants. Some clones are missing from TCRdb's copy, which holds only in-frame ones; the method was immunoSEQ multiplex PCR. Found here are over 450,000 clones, roughly nine tenths of them singletons; the top ten hold 1.5% to 2%. The specimen comprised peripheral blood, sampled in a trial of Ad26.COV2.S vaccine versus placebo. The receptors originated from a person aged 18-65 years who received the Ad26.COV2.S COVID-19 vaccine or a placebo. Each CDR3 is given without its conserved first and last residue. Clone size is not always given. Where it is, it says once, few, many or a class for expanded clones.

j_call | v_call | clone_size | cdr3_aa
TRBJ1-4 | TRBV7-2 | . | ASSRESRWANEKLF
TRBJ2-3 | TRBV27 | . | ASKYGRATDTQY
TRBJ2-5 | TRBV6-6 | . | AGGRLDTETQY
TRBJ2-5 | TRBV5-1 | . | ASSLVPRETQY
TRBJ2-1 | TRBV11-2 | . | ASSGRTGNDEQF
TRBJ2-7 | TRBV27 | . | ASSDSSGAYEQY
TRBJ1-2 | TRBV7-8 | . | ASSNGYYGYT
TRBJ2-5 | TRBV6-2/TRBV6-3 | . | ASSYSRETQY
TRBJ1-3 | TRBV12-2 | . | ASRLEGGSMGSGNTIY
TRBJ2-5 | TRBV3-1/TRBV3-2 | . | ASSQRTGRETQY
TRBJ1-1 | TRBV7-9 | . | ASSPWGVNTEAF
TRBJ1-5 | TRBV5-6 | . | ASSSTENNQPQH
TRBJ2-5 | TRBV6-5 | . | ASSYLGAVQETQY
TRBJ2-2 | TRBV27 | few | ASIGGGGTGELF
TRBJ2-2 | TRBV30 | . | ACPHRDRGIGELF
TRBJ2-5 | TRBV6-2/TRBV6-3 | . | ASSYQRQETQY
TRBJ1-1 | TRBV6-5 | . | ASSYSRGNTEAF
TRBJ2-1 | TRBV19 | . | ASSIVRDSSYNEQF
TRBJ2-5 | TRBV14 | . | ASSQVWTSRYQETQY
TRBJ2-1 | TRBV4-1 | . | ASSQDLTSGVGAEQF